This T cell receptor beta chain is from a study of CD8 T cells in ankylosing spondylitis listed by TCRdb under 2017. About the full investigation: T cell receptor beta repertoires were profiled in healthy donors and ankylosing spondylitis patients so that disease-linked TCR variants could be found. In total, the full study cohort was made up of 108 healthy donors and 25 ankylosing spondylitis patients. Peripheral blood samples were taken, and synovial fluid was additionally collected from ankylosing spondylitis patients.

In this sample, this clonotype turned up a few times. Its antigen remains undetermined. No qualities accompany the bases; no much larger clone lies one base away. The research as a whole found: A CD8+ phenotype was shown by the disease-linked clones, which were found at relatively low frequencies in peripheral blood. A TCR beta motif made up of several highly homologous amino acid variants appeared to be characteristic of blood from ankylosing spondylitis patients. Significant enrichment of the disease-linked clones was reported in matched synovial fluid samples from ankylosing spondylitis patients. Some of the motif variants had been reported before in the synovial fluid and blood of reactive arthritis patients, a finding that suggests common disease-initiation mechanisms.

The CDR3 contains 11 residues, cysteine and phenylalanine counted. Solely the CDR3 DNA is kept, with 33 bases framed from the first base. V loses 0 bases of germline sequence and J loses 10 bases, and the interval between the two ends is 6 bases. CDR1 and CDR2 were assigned from the germline V gene as ENHRY and SYGVKD. Reads for this sample came from an Illumina HiSeq 2500. Quantitative 5'-RACE with molecular barcodes was used to prepare TCR beta libraries. Per the authors' processing: A new computational method, built on a probabilistic model of VDJ rearrangement, was used to identify disease-linked TCR variants. TCRdb ran its own pipeline on the public reads, namely fastp trimming at Q25 and MiXCR clone calling, and kept in-frame beta chains. Under each unique CDR3 protein, matching rows form one entry showing the most common genes and DNA. For this entry, the V and J calls and clone size follow TCRdb and not the study's own pipeline. Recorded for this sample are about 800,000 distinct CDR3 sequences; 10% to 15% of them occurred a single time. About 0.49% of the sample rests with the top ten.

Sequencing was carried out using blood, either unsorted or a sorted T cell fraction (not recorded which). This chain joins TRBV10-3 to TRBJ1-1; matching of 5 bases hints at TRBD1 as the D gene. This TCR was recovered from a male donor with ankylosing spondylitis. The sequence in DNA is TGTGCCATCAGTGAGTCTGGGGGAGCTTTCTTT. Translated, this is CAISESGGAFF.